The next 14 T cell receptor beta chains were all read from a single sample in a study of ipilimumab plus nivolumab after autologous stem cell transplantation (TCRdb year 2021). Library generation was performed with the immunoSEQ multiplex PCR assay. Entries here come from immuneACCESS through TCRdb and include only in-frame sequences with V and J called. Some clones fail to appear in such tables; in the studies checked, an unresolved V gene covers under half of the shortfall, and the cause of the remainder is unknown. This sample lists 84,000 or so clones; nearly 85% were detected once. Approximately 2.2% of the sample lies in the top ten. The sample consisted of PBMCs, taken in a trial of ipilimumab plus nivolumab as post-transplant consolidation. The receptor set was obtained from a male donor with diffuse large B-cell lymphoma.

This clone showed up just once. DNA of the CDR3: TGTGCCTGGAGCCGTCCTAGCTCCTACGAGCAGTACTTC. It encodes CAWSRPSSYEQYF. The chain has TRBV30 and TRBJ2-7; D is undetermined. V was shortened by 3 bases and J by 0 bases, with 9 bases between the two germline ends. This CDR3 is built from 13 residues. The germline V gene encodes CDR1 GTSNPN and CDR2 SVGIG (reference sequence).

This clone was observed a few times. Germline and junction disagree at one end, which may indicate a read error. V gene TRBV15 combines with J gene TRBJ2-5; 7 bases match TRBD2. Looked up from germline, CDR1 is LNHNV and CDR2 is YYDKDF (reference sequence). This CDR3 is built from 12 residues. CDR3 nucleotide sequence: TGTGCCACCAGTAGAGCGGGGGAGACCCAGTACTTC. Translation gives CATSRAGETQYF.

This clone was recorded once. The rearrangement joins TRBV21-1 to TRBJ2-2. TRBV21-1 is deemed a pseudogene. The CDR3 extends over 17 amino acids. The CDR3 here is CASSDPTGTVNTGELFF. CDR3 nucleotide sequence: TGTGCCAGCAGCGATCCAACCGGGACGGTGAACACCGGGGAGCTGTTTTTT.

In this sample, this clone turned up once. V gene TRBV6-5 combines with J gene TRBJ1-2, with D possibly matching TRBD1 (6 bases). The ends were cut back, 2 bases at V and 4 bases at J, with 8 bases in the middle. CDR1 and CDR2 from the germline V gene are MNHEY and SVGAGI. The CDR3 runs 13 residues. The CDR3 sequence: CASSYRGVYGYTF. The CDR3 DNA follows: TGTGCCAGCAGTTACAGGGGGGTCTATGGCTACACCTTC.

In its sample, this clone was seen a few times. The chain carries TRBV27 and TRBJ1-6; no definite D call. Trimming pared 6 bases from V and 8 bases from J, leaving 17 bases between. CDR1 is MNHEY, CDR2 SMNVEV, per germline (reference sequence). The CDR3 length is 15 residues. DNA for the CDR3: TGTGCCAGCAGCTTTAAACTGAGGGTGGATTCACCCCTCCACTTT. It encodes CASSFKLRVDSPLHF.

The gene calls are TRBV7-2 and TRBJ2-7, with TRBD1 as a possible D gene (6 bases). With 6 bases removed from V and 0 bases from J, the gap between germline ends came to 12 bases. This CDR3 is built from 14 residues. Germline V gives CDR1 SGHTA, CDR2 FQGNSA. The CDR3 loop is CASSFRTASYEQYF. For the CDR3, the DNA is TGTGCCAGCAGTTTCCGGACAGCCTCCTACGAGCAGTACTTC.

V gene TRBV19 combines with J gene TRBJ1-5, with D possibly being TRBD1 (6 bases). This CDR3 is 15 amino acids long. Germline V gene lookup returns CDR1 LNHDA and CDR2 SQIVND (reference sequence). V lost 4 bases and J lost 4, with 14 bases in between. CDR3 nucleotide sequence: TGTGCCAGTAGTAATGGGGGGCTGGGAAATCAGCCCCAGCATTTT. Encoded protein: CASSNGGLGNQPQHF.

This clone occurred a few times. The chain is built from TRBV30 and TRBJ1-5; D call uncertain. The length of the CDR3 is 15 residues. Germline CDR1 reads GTSNPN; CDR2 reads SVGIG (reference sequence). With 0 bases removed from V and 5 bases from J, the gap between germline ends came to 14 bases. The CDR3 spells CAWSVNGQAYQPQHF. In nucleotides, the CDR3 is TGTGCCTGGAGTGTAAACGGGCAGGCTTATCAGCCCCAGCATTTT.

V and J are TRBV27 and TRBJ2-7; 9 bases match TRBD2. Germline lookup yields CDR1 MNHEY and CDR2 SMNVEV (reference sequence). The CDR3 sequence is 16 residues long. V lost 1 base to trimming and J lost 5 bases; unmatched junction nucleotides: 9. The CDR3 DNA reads TGTGCCAGCAGTTTATTTCGGGCGGGGGGGCCTGACGAGCAGTACTTC. Its protein product is CASSLFRAGGPDEQYF.

The chain links TRBV19 to TRBJ1-1; possible D gene TRBD1, 6 bases. Germline V CDR1 and CDR2: LNHDA, SQIVND (reference sequence). V dropped 7 bases and J dropped 0 bases, with 12 bases sitting between them. CDR3 size: 14 residues. In DNA, the CDR3 is TGTGCCAGTACTAACCCAGGGGTGAACACTGAAGCTTTCTTT. This codes for CASTNPGVNTEAFF.

Here the CDR3 reads CASSKAGGRGTDTQYF. The CDR3 DNA follows: TGTGCCAGTAGCAAAGCGGGGGGGCGAGGCACAGATACGCAGTATTTT. The chain uses TRBV19 and TRBJ2-3; TRBD2 agrees at 10 bases. Per the germline V gene, CDR1 is LNHDA and CDR2 is SQIVND (reference sequence). CDR3 length: 16 amino acids. Unmatched junction bases numbered 7, after V lost 6 bases and J lost 1 base. The full variable domain, rest sourced from reference TRBV19 and TRBJ2-3, is DGGITQSPKYLFRKEGQNVTLSCEQNLNHDAMYWYRQDPGQGLRLIYYSQIVNDFQKGDIAEGYSVSREKKESFPLTVTSAQKNPTAFYLCASSKAGGRGTDTQYFGPGTRLTVL.

This clone has just a few counts. The J gene is TRBJ1-1, the V gene TRBV29-1; 7 bases align to TRBD1. In germline, CDR1 is SQVTM, CDR2 ANQGSEA. With 6 bases clipped from V and 7 bases from J, the junction kept 8 bases outside the gene matches. The CDR3 totals 12 residues. The DNA for the CDR3 is TGCAGCGTCTCCGACAGGGTAGGTGAAGCTTTCTTT. It yields the protein CSVSDRVGEAFF.

This chain joins TRBV19 and TRBJ2-3; no firm D call. The germline V gene has CDR1 LNHDA and CDR2 SQIVND (reference sequence). The CDR3 contains 13 residues. V shed 2 bases and J shed 4 bases, with 7 bases lying between them. CDR3 amino acids: CASSIRPPDTQYF. In DNA form, the CDR3 reads TGTGCCAGTAGTATACGCCCGCCAGATACGCAGTATTTT.

This chain joins TRBV19 and TRBJ2-1, with TRBD2 matching over 7 bases. V shed 4 bases, J shed 6 bases, and the junction held 9 bases outside the gene matches. From germline, CDR1 is LNHDA and CDR2 SQIVND (reference sequence). This CDR3 has 15 amino acids. Written as DNA, the CDR3 is TGTGCCAGTAGTAAGGCGGGGGAGGGGTTCAATGAGCAGTTCTTC. This codes for CASSKAGEGFNEQFF.